The clone carrying this T cell receptor beta chain was found once. The target antigen is unknown. Adult Caucasians living in Nashville, Tennessee made up all of the donors. These data originate in a study of shared clonotypes between healthy human individuals. Broader study findings: Naive subsets, compared against memory subsets, generally had larger estimated richness values.

Each cell subset's genomic DNA was divided evenly among several immunoSEQ plates. Source study methods: Filtering differed because ImmunoSEQ produced junction-only sequences that carried no quality scores. The method was immunoSEQ multiplex PCR; TCRdb's version includes in-frame clones alone and lacks a portion of them. V, J and clone size are taken as reported in that table, and D and trimming were inferred from the DNA itself. The table has hundreds of thousands of clones, under 80% seen once. CDR3 length: 15 residues. The trim removed 6 bases at V and 0 bases at J, leaving 4 bases unmatched. Germline lookup yields CDR1 MNHNS and CDR2 SASEGT.

This sequence joins TRBV6-1 and TRBJ2-7, with 11 bases identical to TRBD1. Specimen: memory CD4+ T cells sorted from blood. Subset: CD45RA-negative fraction. This clonotype was obtained from a woman under 40 in good health. This chain's CDR3 is CASSAGTGGSYEQYF. In DNA form, the CDR3 reads TGTGCCAGCAGCGCCGGGACAGGGGGCTCCTACGAGCAGTACTTC.